This T cell receptor (beta chain) was captured in a study of blood T cell repertoires in COVID-19. Background on the study: Donors in the United States, Italy and Spain gave samples during acute or convalescent COVID-19. T cells, B-cell-depleted T cells, or PBMCs supplied cDNA or gDNA.

Libraries were prepared by immunoSEQ multiplex PCR; TCRdb keeps only in-frame clonotypes and omits some of them. This sample has tens of thousands of clones, with 75% to 90% found just once. With V trimmed by 2 bases and J by 6 bases, 7 bases remained unmatched. Germline V gene sequence: CDR1 MNHNS, CDR2 SASEGT. This CDR3 contains 15 residues. The sequence came from an elderly woman with active or convalescent COVID-19. The gene calls are TRBV6-1 and TRBJ2-3, with 8 positions matching TRBD1. Sequences were obtained from peripheral blood. The CDR3 reads CASSEPQGAGDTQYF. The CDR3 DNA reads TGTGCCAGCAGTGAACCCCAGGGGGCAGGGGATACGCAGTATTTT.